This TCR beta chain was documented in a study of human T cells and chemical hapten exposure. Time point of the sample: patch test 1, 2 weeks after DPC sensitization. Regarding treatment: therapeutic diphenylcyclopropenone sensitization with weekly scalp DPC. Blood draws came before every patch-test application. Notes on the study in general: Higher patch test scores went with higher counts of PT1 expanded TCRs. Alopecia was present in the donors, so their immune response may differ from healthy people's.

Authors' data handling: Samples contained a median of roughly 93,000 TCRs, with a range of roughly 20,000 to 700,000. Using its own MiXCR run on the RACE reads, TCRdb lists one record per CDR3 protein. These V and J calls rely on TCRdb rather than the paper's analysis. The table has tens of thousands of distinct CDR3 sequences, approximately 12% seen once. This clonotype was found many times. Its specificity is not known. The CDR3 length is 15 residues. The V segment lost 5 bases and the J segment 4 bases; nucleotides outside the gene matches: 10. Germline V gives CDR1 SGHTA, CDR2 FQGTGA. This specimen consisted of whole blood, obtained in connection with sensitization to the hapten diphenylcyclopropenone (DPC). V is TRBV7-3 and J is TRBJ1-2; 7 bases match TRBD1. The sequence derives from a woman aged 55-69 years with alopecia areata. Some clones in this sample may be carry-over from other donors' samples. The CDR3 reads CASSPYVDRAYGYTF. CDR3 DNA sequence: TGTGCCAGCAGCCCGTACGTAGACAGGGCCTATGGCTACACCTTC.